The T cell receptor (beta chain) described here comes from a study of Graves' ophthalmopathy and Graves' hyperthyroidism. Study at large: There was a collection of peripheral blood at initial diagnosis, before any treatment.

Overall study findings and caveats: From stable hyperthyroidism, ophthalmopathy was separated by a 13-signature model with roughly 89% sensitivity and roughly 81% specificity. Most thyroid clonotypes with frequency above 0.001 were detected in blood too.

Hyperthyroidism was considered stable when no ophthalmopathy appeared within 18 months of follow-up. The CDR3 is made up of 16 amino acids. The V gene lost 3 bases and the J gene lost 3 bases, with 15 bases spanning the gap. The authors amplified TCR beta CDR3 regions from RNA transcripts. RT-PCR in the first round used HTBI primers; a second-round multiplex PCR followed. TCRdb fed the multiplex PCR reads into MiXCR, producing one record per CDR3 protein. In the table there are about 620,000 distinct CDR3 sequences, approximately 21% of which are singletons. This clonotype appeared a few times. Its antigen is unknown.

This TCR derives from a woman between 18 and 29 years old with stable Graves' hyperthyroidism. Some clones in this sample may be carry-over from other donors' samples. The specimen was peripheral blood. J is TRBJ1-5 and V is TRBV12-3 or TRBV12-4; maybe TRBD1 (5 bases). The CDR3 spells CASSFGEGPNNQPQHF. CDR3 DNA: TGTGCCAGCAGTTTCGGGGAGGGACCAAACAATCAGCCCCAGCATTTT.